A selection of T cell receptor beta chains follows, all from one sample in a study of blood T cell repertoires in COVID-19. Here immunoSEQ multiplex PCR was the method, and the copy in TCRdb shows in-frame clones only, minus some. Counted here are hundreds of thousands of clones, approximately 90% occurring once; the ten biggest clones make up roughly 4%. Sequencing was performed on PBMCs or T cells enriched from blood (not recorded which). These receptors originate from a woman between 25 and 40 years old who had recovered from COVID-19. CDR3s leave out the opening cysteine and the closing phenylalanine or tryptophan. The D gene is left open where the match is weak.

>TRBD2|TRBJ2-5|TRBV27
ASSSRLAGGYQETQY
>.|TRBJ1-1|TRBV14
ASSQGTATEAF
>TRBD1|TRBJ2-3|TRBV18
ASHGTGVDTQY
>TRBD2|TRBJ2-1|TRBV28
ASSPPGLATYNEQF
>TRBD1|TRBJ1-2|TRBV7-3
ASSLGRGRGNGYT
>.|TRBJ1-3|TRBV7-9
ASSDPGAGNTIY
>TRBD1|TRBJ1-5|TRBV7-2
ASSLVLGQARPQH
>.|TRBJ2-6|TRBV28
ASSLRLGSSGANVLT
>.|TRBJ1-2|TRBV28
ASSSAGGGYGYT
>TRBD1|TRBJ2-1|TRBV9
ASSTSQGPSYNEQF
>.|TRBJ1-2|TRBV4-3
ASSQGVGEINYGYT
>TRBD1|TRBJ1-1|TRBV9
ASSVDGTANTEAF
>.|TRBJ1-4|TRBV28
ASSPGHSGEKLF
>TRBD1|TRBJ2-7|TRBV14
ASSQDTADRGFSYEQY
>TRBD1|TRBJ2-7|TRBV29-1
SAVVPDRGRYEQY
>.|TRBJ1-2|TRBV19
ASSPEGQFYGYT
>TRBD1|TRBJ2-7|TRBV7-9
ASRQGSGEQY
>.|TRBJ2-1|TRBV2
ASSAYNEQF
>.|TRBJ1-2|TRBV4-3
ASSQGQGQGNYGYT
>.|TRBJ1-1|TRBV7-6
ASSLVSEAATEAF
>.|TRBJ2-2|TRBV4-2
ASSPRENTGELF
>.|TRBJ2-1|TRBV28
ASSFLARGGEQF
>.|TRBJ2-1|TRBV11-2
ASSLRGLAF
>.|TRBJ1-5|TRBV7-5
ARSRPDRGRNQPQH
>.|TRBJ2-7|TRBV19
ASSVRRSSNEQY
>TRBD1|TRBJ1-4|TRBV7-6
ASSLGRTGQEKLF
>TRBD1|TRBJ2-1|TRBV11-3
ASSHLIGTGGTNEQF
>.|TRBJ2-5|TRBV20-1
SASLGGQTQY
>.|TRBJ2-1|TRBV5-8
ASSLVRGSYNEQF
>TRBD2|TRBJ2-1|TRBV16
ASSQSVTGGQGQF
>TRBD1|TRBJ1-4|TRBV5-1
ASSPLNPGQGNEKLF
>TRBD1|TRBJ2-7|TRBV27
ASSDGQGFYGTTYEQY
>TRBD1|TRBJ1-1|TRBV27
ASSSRTGVTEAF
>.|TRBJ2-3|TRBV6-5
ASLQTRGTDTQY
>.|TRBJ2-7|TRBV7-9
ASSFTSYEQY
>TRBD1|TRBJ2-1|TRBV4-3
ASSQAPGQGDNEQF
>.|TRBJ1-1|TRBV28
ASSLGEGTEAF
>.|TRBJ2-1|TRBV20-1
SASGAGYNEQF
>.|TRBJ2-4|TRBV19
ASSIVVGLKNIQY
>TRBD1|TRBJ1-2|TRBV2
ASSPDRAYGYT
>.|TRBJ1-6|TRBV30
AWRENNSPLH
>.|TRBJ2-7|TRBV4-1
ASSQEGGNDYEQY
>.|TRBJ1-2|TRBV6-5
ASSPLPGGYT
>.|TRBJ1-6|TRBV11-2
ASSTPGAPLH
>TRBD2|TRBJ2-1|TRBV23-1
ASSQSWRECLCNEQF
>TRBD2|TRBJ2-5|TRBV20-1
SASILAGPQETQY
>.|TRBJ1-4|TRBV19
ASSTRGSGEKLF
>TRBD1|TRBJ1-2|TRBV19
ASSAPWTGGIYGYT
>.|TRBJ1-1|TRBV3-1/TRBV3-2
ASSFPGALGTEAF
>TRBD1|TRBJ2-7|TRBV19
ASSNPGTVLYEQY
>.|TRBJ1-4|TRBV29-1
SVERSTGEKLF
>TRBD1|TRBJ2-5|TRBV28
ASSRTGAHQETQY
>.|TRBJ1-1|TRBV15
ATSRVLTEAF
>.|TRBJ1-1|TRBV28
ASSPAGRSTEAF
>.|TRBJ1-5|TRBV3-1/TRBV3-2
ASSQEIVVQPQH